The clone carrying this TCR beta chain was found a few times. Its specificity is not known. Researchers ran the PCR with 60 Vbeta and 13 Jbeta primers. Original processing methods: Roughly 73 million unique TCR beta chains, roughly 11 million of them shared, were counted by a later analysis. Profiled with immunoSEQ multiplex PCR; TCRdb holds only in-frame clones, not every one. V, J and clone size are taken as reported in that table, and D and trimming were inferred from the DNA itself. This sample has 100,000 to 120,000 clones, with about three quarters found just once. This sample was taken from a study of cytomegalovirus exposure and HLA in healthy donors. The CDR3 consists of 15 residues. Losses at the gene ends were 3 bases for V and 3 bases for J; bases not matched to a gene: 4. Looked up from germline, CDR1 is GTSNPN and CDR2 is SVGIG (reference sequence). Study-level findings and limits: The Asian-associated ancestry cluster reportedly had fewer N-insertions than the roughly 700-donor mean in a later analysis.

When sampled, the donors appeared nominally healthy, though they likely had unrecorded immune exposures. The rearrangement joins TRBV30 to TRBJ2-1, with TRBD2 matching 11 bases. The source is a woman aged 55-75 years in good health and CMV-seropositive. Sequenced material: PBMCs. The CDR3 here is CAWRRLAGYYNEQFF. CDR3 nucleotides: TGTGCCTGGAGAAGACTAGCGGGATACTACAATGAGCAGTTCTTC.